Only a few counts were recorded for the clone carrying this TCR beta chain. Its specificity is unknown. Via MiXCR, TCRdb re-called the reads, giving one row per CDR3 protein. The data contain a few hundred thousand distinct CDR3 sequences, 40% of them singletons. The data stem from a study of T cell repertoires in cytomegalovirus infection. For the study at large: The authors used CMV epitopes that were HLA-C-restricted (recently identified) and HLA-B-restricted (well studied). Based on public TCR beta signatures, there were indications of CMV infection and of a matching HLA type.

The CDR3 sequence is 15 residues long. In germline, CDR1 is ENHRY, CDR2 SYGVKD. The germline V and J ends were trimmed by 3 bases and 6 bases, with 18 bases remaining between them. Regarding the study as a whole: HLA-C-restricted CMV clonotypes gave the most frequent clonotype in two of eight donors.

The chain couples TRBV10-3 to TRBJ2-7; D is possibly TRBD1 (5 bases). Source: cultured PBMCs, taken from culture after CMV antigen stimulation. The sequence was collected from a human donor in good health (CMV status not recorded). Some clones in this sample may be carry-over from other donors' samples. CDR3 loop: CAISEGALRGAEQYF. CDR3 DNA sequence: TGTGCCATCAGTGAAGGGGCCCTTAGGGGCGCCGAGCAGTACTTC.